Below, 21 T cell receptor beta chains from the same sample are listed, as sequenced in a study of blood T cell repertoires in COVID-19. Here immunoSEQ multiplex PCR was the method, and the copy in TCRdb shows in-frame clones only, minus some. The sample lists some 140,000 clones, around 82% occurring once. Sequenced input: PBMCs or T cells enriched from blood (not recorded which). The receptors were gathered from a man in his forties with acute COVID-19.

The V gene is TRBV9, the J gene TRBJ2-1; TRBD1 matches 10 bases. This CDR3 comprises 16 residues. The V gene end was trimmed by 0 bases and the J gene end by 9 bases; junction bases not matched to a gene: 9. Germline V gives CDR1 SGDLS, CDR2 YYNGEE. For the CDR3, the DNA is TGTGCCAGCAGCGTAGAGGACAGGGGGATTCATGGTGAGCAGTTCTTC. This sequence encodes CASSVEDRGIHGEQFF. Full variable domain (remainder filled in from reference TRBV9 and TRBJ2-1): DSGVTQTPKHLITATGQRVTLRCSPRSGDLSVYWYQQSLDQGLQFLIQYYNGEERAKGNILERFSAQQFPDLHSELNLSSLELGDSALYFCASSVEDRGIHGEQFFGPGTRLTVL.

The chain links TRBV15 to TRBJ2-7; the match to TRBD2 covers 12 bases. Germline V gene data show CDR1 as LNHNV and CDR2 as YYDKDF (reference sequence). The CDR3 is 16 residues long. Trimming removed 1 base from V and 1 base from J; junction bases left unmatched: 2. The CDR3, as DNA: TGTGCCACCAGCAGAGGACTAGCGGGAGTTTCCTACGAGCAGTACTTC. Amino acids: CATSRGLAGVSYEQYF.

This chain connects TRBV5-1 to TRBJ2-7; TRBD1 aligns across 7 bases. In germline, CDR1 is SGHRS, CDR2 YFSETQ. Trimming removed 1 base from V and 0 bases from J; junction bases left unmatched: 4. The CDR3 contains 15 residues. The DNA of the CDR3 is TGCGCCAGCAGCTTGCAACAGGGGAGCTCCTACGAGCAGTACTTC. Translation: CASSLQQGSSYEQYF.

The gene calls are TRBV7-6 and TRBJ1-5; D perhaps matches TRBD1 (6 bases). From germline, CDR1 is SGHVS and CDR2 FNYEAQ. The germline V and J ends were trimmed by 5 bases and 3 bases, with 14 bases remaining between them. The CDR3 has 15 amino acids. CDR3 bases: TGTGCCAGCAGCCCCGACGGACAGCTCAATCAGCCCCAGCATTTT. This translates into CASSPDGQLNQPQHF.

The chain combines TRBV5-1 with TRBJ2-2; D is perhaps TRBD2 (5 bases). The CDR3 sequence is 14 residues long. V lost 9 bases to trimming and J lost 0 bases, with 12 bases between them. The germline V gene has CDR1 SGHRS and CDR2 YFSETQ. The CDR3 protein is CATSGNPNTGELFF. In DNA form, the CDR3 reads TGCGCCACTTCGGGGAACCCGAACACCGGGGAGCTGTTTTTT.

As for this clone: A junction end diverges from the germline sequence, so it may reflect a read error. The chain combines TRBV28 with TRBJ1-5, with D perhaps TRBD1 (5 bases). The germline CDR1 and CDR2 sequences are MDHEN and SYDVKM. The CDR3 consists of 12 residues. The chain's CDR3 is CAAGEVNQPQHF. CDR3 bases: TGCGCGGCGGGGGAGGTCAATCAGCCCCAGCATTTT.

The chain recombines TRBV5-5 with TRBJ2-1; D is unclear. Germline V lookup: CDR1 SGHKS, CDR2 YYEKEE (reference sequence). V was clipped by 1 base and J by 8 bases, with 10 bases between them. CDR3 length: 13 amino acids. CDR3 nucleotides: TGTGCCAGCAGCTTGTCGGTCGGGTATGAGCAGTTCTTC. It encodes CASSLSVGYEQFF.

The chain has TRBV5-4 and TRBJ2-5; 7 nucleotides match TRBD1. Germline V gene data show CDR1 as SGHNT and CDR2 as YYREEE (reference sequence). V shed 7 bases and J 2 bases; nucleotides not matched to a gene: 8. The CDR3 is 14 amino acids. The CDR3 region has the DNA TGTGCCAGCCTGAGGGACAGACAACAAGAGACCCAGTACTTC. Protein sequence: CASLRDRQQETQYF. The full variable domain, its missing parts supplied by reference TRBV5-4 and TRBJ2-5, is ETGVTQSPTHLIKTRGQQVTLRCSSQSGHNTVSWYQQALGQGPQFIFQYYREEENGRGNFPPRFSGLQFPNYSSELNVNALELDDSALYLCASLRDRQQETQYFGPGTRLLVL.

J is TRBJ2-1 and V is TRBV29-1, with D perhaps matching TRBD2 (6 bases). Germline CDR1 SQVTM, CDR2 ANQGSEA. V lost 7 bases, J lost 6 bases, and 13 bases lay in between. CDR3 length equals 12 residues. The CDR3, as DNA: TGCAGCGCCGCTCGACTAGGCAATGAGCAGTTCTTC. This translates into CSAARLGNEQFF.

The chain combines TRBV5-1 with TRBJ2-5; 12 nucleotides align to TRBD2. Germline V gene sequence: CDR1 SGHRS, CDR2 YFSETQ. With V trimmed by 2 bases and J by 3 bases, 5 bases remained unmatched. The CDR3 has 16 amino acids. DNA of the CDR3: TGCGCCAGCAGCTTCGGACGGACTAGCGGGAAAGAGACCCAGTACTTC. As protein: CASSFGRTSGKETQYF.

The V gene is TRBV9, the J gene TRBJ2-5; the D is unclear. The length of the CDR3 is 14 residues. Trimming left V 2 bases short and J 0 bases short, with 8 bases between. Germline V gives CDR1 SGDLS, CDR2 YYNGEE. Here the CDR3 DNA reads TGTGCCAGCAGCGTGCAACTTGACCAAGAGACCCAGTACTTC. Protein product: CASSVQLDQETQYF.

This clone was counted once. The chain has TRBV29-1 and TRBJ2-1; 11 positions agree with TRBD2. CDR1 is SQVTM, CDR2 ANQGSEA, per germline. V lost 4 bases to trimming and J lost 7 bases; unmatched junction nucleotides: 0. The CDR3 runs 12 residues. The CDR3 sequence: CSVASGGNEQFF. DNA of the CDR3: TGCAGCGTTGCTAGCGGGGGGAATGAGCAGTTCTTC.

The genes are TRBV5-4 and TRBJ1-6, with 9 nucleotides matching TRBD1. This CDR3 is built from 15 residues. The junction had 7 bases not matched to a gene; V was cut back by 4 bases and J by 8 bases. Germline-derived CDR1 and CDR2 are SGHNT and YYREEE (reference sequence). CDR3 coding DNA: TGTGCCAGCAGCGAAAGTAGGACAGGGGATTCACCCCTCCACTTT. Encoded protein: CASSESRTGDSPLHF.

This clone turned up a few times. The chain is built from TRBV5-4 and TRBJ2-1; 10 bases line up with TRBD2. The V and J ends lost 4 bases and 1 base, in that order; junction bases with no gene match: 8. This CDR3 spans 17 amino acids. Germline CDR1 reads SGHNT; CDR2 reads YYREEE (reference sequence). DNA for the CDR3: TGTGCCAGCAGCCGTCGTGTAGCGGGAGGATCCTACAATGAGCAGTTCTTC. Residues: CASSRRVAGGSYNEQFF.

The chain has TRBV6-5 and TRBJ1-5, with TRBD1 identical over 9 bases. Trimming at V came to 6 bases and at J to 5 bases, leaving 5 bases not matched to a gene. Germline V gives CDR1 MNHEY, CDR2 SVGAGI. CDR3 length: 14 amino acids. The CDR3 DNA sequence: TGTGCCAGCAGGGAGACAGGGGGAGATCAGCCCCAGCATTTT. It encodes CASRETGGDQPQHF.

This clone was seen a few times. The chain uses TRBV6-4 and TRBJ2-1; 12 nucleotides line up with TRBD2. The CDR3 contains 15 residues. Germline CDR1 MRHNA, CDR2 SNTAGT. V was clipped by 0 bases and J by 6 bases; unmatched bases: 0. In DNA, the CDR3 is TGTGCCAGCAGTGACTCGACTAGCGGGAGCAATGAGCAGTTCTTC. As protein: CASSDSTSGSNEQFF.

This chain uses TRBV4-3 with TRBJ2-7; D is ambiguous. With 0 bases removed from V and 2 bases from J, the gap between germline ends came to 11 bases. The CDR3 consists of 15 residues. Germline CDR1 reads LGHNA; CDR2 reads YSLEER. The CDR3 loop reads CASSQDRHSAYEQYF. For the CDR3, the DNA is TGCGCCAGCAGCCAAGATAGGCACAGTGCCTACGAGCAGTACTTC.

This clone has only a few counts. V and J are TRBV6-5 and TRBJ1-2; 8 nucleotides match TRBD1. CDR1 is MNHEY, CDR2 SVGAGI, per germline. V lost 6 bases to trimming and J lost 7 bases; unmatched junction nucleotides: 4. The CDR3 loop spans 12 amino acids. In DNA form, the CDR3 reads TGTGCCAGCAGGAACGACAGGGGTGGCTACACCTTC. The encoded protein is CASRNDRGGYTF.

This clone was recorded once. The V and J genes are TRBV2 and TRBJ1-6; 8 positions match TRBD1. J lost 6 bases, V lost 4 bases, and 5 bases had no gene match. Germline loops: CDR1 SNHLY, CDR2 FYNNEI. CDR3 size: 15 residues. CDR3 region: CASSGNRGGNSPLHF. The CDR3 coding sequence is TGTGCCAGCAGTGGGAACAGGGGGGGTAATTCACCCCTCCACTTT.

The chain couples TRBV7-2 to TRBJ1-6, with D perhaps matching TRBD1 (6 bases). CDR1 and CDR2 (germline): SGHTA, FQGNSA. Trimming took 1 base from V and 8 from J, leaving 18 bases between them. The CDR3 runs 17 residues. CDR3 protein: CASSLEGAGASYSPLHF. The DNA for the CDR3 is TGTGCCAGCAGCTTAGAAGGGGCAGGGGCTTCGTATTCACCCCTCCACTTT.

J is TRBJ2-3 and V is TRBV9, with unresolved D. There are 11 residues in the CDR3. Trimming stripped 4 bases from V and 2 bases from J, with 2 bases between. From germline, CDR1 is SGDLS and CDR2 YYNGEE. CDR3 nucleotide sequence: TGTGCCAGCAGCCTCACAGATACGCAGTATTTT. Translating it yields CASSLTDTQYF.